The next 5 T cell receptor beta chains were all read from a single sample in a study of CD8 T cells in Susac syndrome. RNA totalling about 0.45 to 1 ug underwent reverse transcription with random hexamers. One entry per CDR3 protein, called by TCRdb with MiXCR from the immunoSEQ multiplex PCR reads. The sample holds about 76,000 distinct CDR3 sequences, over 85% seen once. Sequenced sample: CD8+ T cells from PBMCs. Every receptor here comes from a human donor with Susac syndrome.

The CDR3 nucleotides are TGTGCCAGCAGGAAAACAGGAAGCGCTTCTGGAAACACCATATATTTT. The encoded protein is CASRKTGSASGNTIYF. V usage is TRBV12-3 or TRBV12-4 and J usage is TRBJ1-3; a weak D match, TRBD1 (5 bases). This CDR3 is 16 amino acids long. V was cut by 6 bases and J by 1 base, with 16 bases left in between.

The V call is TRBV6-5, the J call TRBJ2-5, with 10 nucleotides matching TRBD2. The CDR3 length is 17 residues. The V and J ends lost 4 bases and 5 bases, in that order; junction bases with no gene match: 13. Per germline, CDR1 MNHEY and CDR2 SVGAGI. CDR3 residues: CASSSRLAGFRGETQYF. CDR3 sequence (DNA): TGTGCCAGCAGTTCTCGACTAGCGGGCTTCCGGGGGGAGACCCAGTACTTC.

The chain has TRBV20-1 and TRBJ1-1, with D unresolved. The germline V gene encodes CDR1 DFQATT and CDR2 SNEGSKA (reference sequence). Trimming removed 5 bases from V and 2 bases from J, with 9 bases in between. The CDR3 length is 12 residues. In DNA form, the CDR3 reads TGCAGTGCTTATTGGACCAACACTGAAGCTTTCTTT. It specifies CSAYWTNTEAFF.

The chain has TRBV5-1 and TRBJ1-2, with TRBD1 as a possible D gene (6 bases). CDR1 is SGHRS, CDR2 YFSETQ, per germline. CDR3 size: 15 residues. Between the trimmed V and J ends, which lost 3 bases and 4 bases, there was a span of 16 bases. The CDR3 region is CASSSDRRGGYGYTF. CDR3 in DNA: TGCGCCAGCAGCTCTGACAGGAGGGGTGGCTATGGCTACACCTTC.

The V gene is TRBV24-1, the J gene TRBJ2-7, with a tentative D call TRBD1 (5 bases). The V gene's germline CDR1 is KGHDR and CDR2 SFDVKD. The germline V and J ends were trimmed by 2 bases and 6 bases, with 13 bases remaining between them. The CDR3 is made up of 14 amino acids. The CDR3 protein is CATSDSADTFEQYF. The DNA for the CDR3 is TGTGCCACCAGTGATTCCGCGGACACCTTCGAGCAGTACTTC.